Presented here are 7 T cell receptor beta chains from one specimen sequenced in a study of Graves' ophthalmopathy and Graves' hyperthyroidism. Amplified TCR beta CDR3 regions were obtained using RNA transcripts as template. First-round RT-PCR employed HTBI primers, with a second-round multiplex PCR after it. TCRdb redid the calling of the multiplex PCR reads with MiXCR, one entry per CDR3 protein. The data show 650,000 to 900,000 distinct CDR3 sequences, approximately 40% seen once. Sequencing input: peripheral blood. The receptors here all came from an adult man with Graves' ophthalmopathy.

J is TRBJ1-5 and V is TRBV20-1; D is undetermined. The CDR3 has 13 residues. V was pared by 6 bases and J by 8 bases, with 17 bases between. Per the germline V gene, CDR1 is DFQATT and CDR2 is SNEGSKA (reference sequence). The CDR3 DNA sequence: TGCAGTGCGGGCGAGGGATTTGGGGAGCCCCAGCATTTT. Translation gives CSAGEGFGEPQHF.

The chain links TRBV5-4 to TRBJ2-7; D gene unclear. Per the germline V gene, CDR1 is SGHNT and CDR2 is YYREEE (reference sequence). The CDR3 sequence is 16 residues long. Trimming pared 5 bases from V and 1 base from J, leaving 19 bases between. CDR3 region: CASSYSAAGRSYEQYF. The CDR3, as DNA: TGTGCCAGCAGTTACTCGGCCGCCGGCCGTTCCTACGAGCAGTACTTC.

Concerning this clonotype: Possible read error: a much larger clone is one base away. V gene TRBV2 combines with J gene TRBJ1-2; D not certain. The germline CDR1 and CDR2 sequences are SNHLY and FYNNEI. The ends were cut back, 4 bases at V and 3 bases at J, with 6 bases in the middle. CDR3 length equals 12 residues. CDR3 bases: TGTGCCAGCAGTGGGATTGACTATGGCTACACCTTC. This encodes CASSGIDYGYTF.

V is TRBV10-3 and J is TRBJ1-2; 7 nucleotides match TRBD1. The V gene's germline CDR1 is ENHRY and CDR2 SYGVKD. V shed 4 bases and J 12 bases; nucleotides not matched to a gene: 5. This CDR3 is built from 11 residues. CDR3 loop: CAISVDRANTF. The CDR3 DNA is TGTGCCATCAGTGTCGACAGGGCAAACACCTTC.

This CDR3 is CATMLAGASYEQYF. CDR3 in DNA: TGTGCCACCATGCTAGCGGGAGCTTCCTACGAGCAGTACTTC. The chain has TRBV10-3 and TRBJ2-7; 10 bases agree with TRBD2. This CDR3 region has 14 residues. CDR1 is ENHRY, CDR2 SYGVKD, per germline. The J segment lost 1 base and the V segment lost 10 bases, leaving 7 bases of the junction unmatched.

This clonotype has at least ten counts. The rearrangement links TRBV20-1 to TRBJ1-5, with TRBD1 matching 7 bases. In germline, CDR1 is DFQATT, CDR2 SNEGSKA (reference sequence). J was trimmed by 2 bases and V by 6 bases; bases with no gene match: 10. This CDR3 is 15 amino acids long. This CDR3 is CSADIPTGGNQPQHF. CDR3 nucleotides: TGCAGTGCCGACATACCAACAGGGGGCAATCAGCCCCAGCATTTT.

The V and J genes are TRBV29-1 and TRBJ2-7, with 7 bases identical to TRBD2. Germline V gives CDR1 SQVTM, CDR2 ANQGSEA. The length of the CDR3 is 13 residues. V shed 5 bases, J shed 4 bases, and the junction held 8 bases outside the gene matches. In nucleotides, the CDR3 is TGCAGCGTTTCACTAGCGCTCCGATACGAGCAGTACTTC. Translating it yields CSVSLALRYEQYF.